These T cell receptor beta chains were read from a single sample in a study of memory CD4+ T cells and cytomegalovirus serostatus. The assay was immunoSEQ multiplex PCR, and TCRdb's table has in-frame clones only and misses some. Of some 54,000 clones in the sample, over 70% were seen once. Sequenced: memory CD4+ T cells from blood. The receptor set was obtained from an adult in good health and CMV-seropositive. Each CDR3 is given with its conserved first and last residue. The D gene is left open where the match is weak. Clone size is stated in some rows and not others, as once, few, many or a class when expanded.

d_call: TRBD1
j_call: TRBJ1-1
v_call: TRBV11-3
clone_size: -
cdr3_nt: TGTGCCAGCAGCTTGCCGGGACAGGGGGCGAAGGCTTTCTTT
cdr3_aa: CASSLPGQGAKAFF

d_call: -
j_call: TRBJ2-7
v_call: TRBV30
clone_size: -
cdr3_nt: TGTGCCTGGAGTGTAACCCCAAGGCCGGGTAACTACGAGCAGTACTTC
cdr3_aa: CAWSVTPRPGNYEQYF

d_call: -
j_call: TRBJ2-6
v_call: TRBV4-3
clone_size: -
cdr3_nt: TGCGCCAGCAGCCAAGATCGGGCATCCTCTGGGGCCAACGTCCTGACTTTC
cdr3_aa: CASSQDRASSGANVLTF

d_call: -
j_call: TRBJ1-2
v_call: TRBV2
clone_size: -
cdr3_nt: TGTGCCACCGGGGCTGCGGGCTATGGCTACACCTTC
cdr3_aa: CATGAAGYGYTF

d_call: -
j_call: TRBJ2-7
v_call: TRBV4-3
clone_size: few
cdr3_nt: TGCGCCAGCAGCCAAGAAGCGGGCCGTGGCACATACGAGCAGTACTTC
cdr3_aa: CASSQEAGRGTYEQYF

d_call: TRBD2
j_call: TRBJ2-3
v_call: TRBV4-2
clone_size: -
cdr3_nt: TGTGCCAGCAGCCAGGATGGATTCAGCGGGAGGGCCTCTGTGACGCAGTATTTT
cdr3_aa: CASSQDGFSGRASVTQYF

d_call: -
j_call: TRBJ1-4
v_call: TRBV18
clone_size: -
cdr3_nt: TGTGCCACTTCCACAGGACGGGCTAATGAAAAACTGTTTTTT
cdr3_aa: CATSTGRANEKLFF

d_call: TRBD1
j_call: TRBJ2-7
v_call: TRBV5-3
clone_size: -
cdr3_nt: TGTGCCAGAAGCTTACAGGGGGCTGAGAGCCACGAGCAGTACTTC
cdr3_aa: CARSLQGAESHEQYF

d_call: -
j_call: TRBJ1-6
v_call: TRBV5-6
clone_size: few
cdr3_nt: TGTGCCAGCAGCTTGGCCGTACAATCCTCCTATAATTCACCCCTCCACTTT
cdr3_aa: CASSLAVQSSYNSPLHF

d_call: -
j_call: TRBJ1-4
v_call: TRBV6-5
clone_size: -
cdr3_nt: TGTGCCAGCAGCCTTAAAATGAGGAATAATGAAAAACTGTTTTTT
cdr3_aa: CASSLKMRNNEKLFF

d_call: TRBD2
j_call: TRBJ2-1
v_call: TRBV9
clone_size: -
cdr3_nt: TGTGCCAGCAGCCCCGCCCTAGCGGGTTACAATGAGCAGTTCTTC
cdr3_aa: CASSPALAGYNEQFF

d_call: -
j_call: TRBJ1-2
v_call: TRBV13
clone_size: -
cdr3_nt: TGTGCCAGCAGCTTAAGGCTGCATCCAAAAAGCTATGGCTACACCTTC
cdr3_aa: CASSLRLHPKSYGYTF

d_call: -
j_call: TRBJ1-3
v_call: TRBV18
clone_size: few
cdr3_nt: TGTGCCAGCACCCGGGGAGCTGGAAACACCATATATTTT
cdr3_aa: CASTRGAGNTIYF

d_call: TRBD2
j_call: TRBJ2-1
v_call: TRBV4-2
clone_size: -
cdr3_nt: TGTGCCACCAGCCGAGCAACTAGCGGGGGACTTTACAATGAGCAGTTCTTC
cdr3_aa: CATSRATSGGLYNEQFF

d_call: -
j_call: TRBJ1-2
v_call: TRBV29-1
clone_size: -
cdr3_nt: TGCAGCGTTAACCATGGCTACACCTTC
cdr3_aa: CSVNHGYTF

d_call: TRBD1
j_call: TRBJ1-5
v_call: TRBV12-5
clone_size: -
cdr3_nt: TGTGCTAGTGGTTTGGGACAGGGAGGCCAGCAGCCCCAGCATTTT
cdr3_aa: CASGLGQGGQQPQHF

d_call: -
j_call: TRBJ2-5
v_call: TRBV19
clone_size: -
cdr3_nt: TGTGCCAGTAGTATTCTAGGGGAACAAGAGACCCAGTACTTC
cdr3_aa: CASSILGEQETQYF

d_call: -
j_call: TRBJ2-5
v_call: TRBV4-3
clone_size: -
cdr3_nt: TGCGCCAGCAGCCAACGGGTACGGGGAGCTGGGGAGACCCAGTACTTC
cdr3_aa: CASSQRVRGAGETQYF

d_call: -
j_call: TRBJ2-2
v_call: TRBV5-1
clone_size: few
cdr3_nt: TGCGCCAGCAGCCGGGACACGTCGAACACCGGGGAGCTGTTTTTT
cdr3_aa: CASSRDTSNTGELFF

d_call: -
j_call: TRBJ2-1
v_call: TRBV6-4
clone_size: -
cdr3_nt: TGTGCCAGCAGTAGGGGAAGGGACAATGAGCAGTTCTTC
cdr3_aa: CASSRGRDNEQFF

d_call: -
j_call: TRBJ2-1
v_call: TRBV4-1
clone_size: once
cdr3_nt: TGCGCCAGCAGCTCACTGGCAGAGCAGTTCTTC
cdr3_aa: CASSSLAEQFF

d_call: -
j_call: TRBJ2-7
v_call: TRBV28
clone_size: -
cdr3_nt: TGTGCCAGCAGGGGGTTAACCTACGAGCAGTACTTC
cdr3_aa: CASRGLTYEQYF

d_call: -
j_call: TRBJ1-2
v_call: TRBV20-1
clone_size: -
cdr3_nt: TGCAGTGCTAGGGACTATGGCTACACCTTC
cdr3_aa: CSARDYGYTF

d_call: TRBD1
j_call: TRBJ1-2
v_call: TRBV5-4
clone_size: -
cdr3_nt: TGTGCCACCCCAATGGGGGACAGTAACTATGGCTACACCTTC
cdr3_aa: CATPMGDSNYGYTF

d_call: -
j_call: TRBJ2-3
v_call: TRBV10-3
clone_size: -
cdr3_nt: TGTGCCATCACACCGGCGACTACAGATACGCAGTATTTT
cdr3_aa: CAITPATTDTQYF